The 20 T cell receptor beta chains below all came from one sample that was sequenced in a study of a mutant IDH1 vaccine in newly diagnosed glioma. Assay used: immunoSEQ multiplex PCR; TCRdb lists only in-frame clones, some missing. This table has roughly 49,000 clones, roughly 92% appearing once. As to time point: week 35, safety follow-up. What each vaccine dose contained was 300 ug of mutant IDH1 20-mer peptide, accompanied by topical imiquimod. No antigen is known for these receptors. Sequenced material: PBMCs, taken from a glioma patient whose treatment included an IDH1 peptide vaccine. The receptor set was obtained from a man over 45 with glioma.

CDR3 amino acids: CASSLTLGLSYEQYF. CDR3 nucleotide sequence: TGTGCCAGCAGCTTAACCCTGGGGTTGTCCTACGAGCAGTACTTC. The chain carries TRBV5-8 and TRBJ2-7; D uncertain. Germline assignment: CDR1 SGHTS and CDR2 YDEGEE. Trimming pared 2 bases from V and 1 base from J, leaving 13 bases between. This CDR3 comprises 15 residues.

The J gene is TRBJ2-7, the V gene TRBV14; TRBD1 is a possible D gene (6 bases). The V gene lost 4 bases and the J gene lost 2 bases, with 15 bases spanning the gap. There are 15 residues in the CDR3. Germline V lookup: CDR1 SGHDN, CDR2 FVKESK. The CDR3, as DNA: TGTGCCAGCAGCCGATCCCCGGGACAAACCTACGAGCAGTACTTC. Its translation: CASSRSPGQTYEQYF.

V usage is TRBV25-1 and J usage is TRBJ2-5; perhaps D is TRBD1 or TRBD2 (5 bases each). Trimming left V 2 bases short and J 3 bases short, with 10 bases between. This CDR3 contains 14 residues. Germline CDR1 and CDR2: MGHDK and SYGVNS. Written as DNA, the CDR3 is TGTGCCAGCAGTGAAGCTGGGGGAGAAGAGACCCAGTACTTC. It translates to CASSEAGGEETQYF.

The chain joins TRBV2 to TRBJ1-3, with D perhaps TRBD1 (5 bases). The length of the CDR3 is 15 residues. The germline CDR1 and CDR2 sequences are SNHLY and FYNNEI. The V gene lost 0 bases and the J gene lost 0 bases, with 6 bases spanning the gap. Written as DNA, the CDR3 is TGTGCCAGCAGTGAAGCGGGGGGCTCTGGAAACACCATATATTTT. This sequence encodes CASSEAGGSGNTIYF.

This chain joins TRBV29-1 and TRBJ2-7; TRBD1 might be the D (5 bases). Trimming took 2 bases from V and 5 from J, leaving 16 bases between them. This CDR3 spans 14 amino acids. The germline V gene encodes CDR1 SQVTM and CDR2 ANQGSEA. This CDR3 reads CSVEFAGQGHEQYF. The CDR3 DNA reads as TGCAGCGTTGAATTTGCAGGTCAGGGCCACGAGCAGTACTTC.

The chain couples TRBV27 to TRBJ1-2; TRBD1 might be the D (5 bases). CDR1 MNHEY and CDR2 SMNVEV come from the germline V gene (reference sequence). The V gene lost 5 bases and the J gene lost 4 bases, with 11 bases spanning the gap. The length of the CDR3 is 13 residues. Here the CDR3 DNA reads TGTGCCAGCAGTCCCTCAGGGCCCTATGGCTACACCTTC. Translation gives CASSPSGPYGYTF.

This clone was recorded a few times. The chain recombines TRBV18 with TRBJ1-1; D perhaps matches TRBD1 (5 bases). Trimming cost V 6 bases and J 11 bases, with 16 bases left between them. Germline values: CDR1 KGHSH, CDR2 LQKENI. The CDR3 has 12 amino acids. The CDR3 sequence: CASSLNRGRAFF. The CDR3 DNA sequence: TGTGCCAGCTCCCTAAACCGGGGGAGGGCTTTCTTT.

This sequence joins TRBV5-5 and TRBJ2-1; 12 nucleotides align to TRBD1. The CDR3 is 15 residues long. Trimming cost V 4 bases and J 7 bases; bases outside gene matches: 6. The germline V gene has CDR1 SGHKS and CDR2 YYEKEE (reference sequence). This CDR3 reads CASSPGTGGANEQFF. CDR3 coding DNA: TGTGCCAGCAGCCCCGGGACAGGGGGCGCGAATGAGCAGTTCTTC.

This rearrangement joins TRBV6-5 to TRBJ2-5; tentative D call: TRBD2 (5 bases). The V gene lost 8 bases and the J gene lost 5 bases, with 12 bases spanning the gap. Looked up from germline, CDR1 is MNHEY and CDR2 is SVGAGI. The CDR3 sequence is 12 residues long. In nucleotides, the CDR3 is TGTGCCAGCGCCGGGCGCGGGGAGACCCAGTACTTC. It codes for CASAGRGETQYF.

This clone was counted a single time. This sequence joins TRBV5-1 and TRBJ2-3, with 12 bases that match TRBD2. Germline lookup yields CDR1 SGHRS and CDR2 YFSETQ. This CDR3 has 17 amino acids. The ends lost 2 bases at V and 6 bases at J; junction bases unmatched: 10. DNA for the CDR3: TGCGCCAGCAGCTTCTCTAGCGGGAGGGCCGTTGGGGATACGCAGTATTTT. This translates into CASSFSSGRAVGDTQYF.

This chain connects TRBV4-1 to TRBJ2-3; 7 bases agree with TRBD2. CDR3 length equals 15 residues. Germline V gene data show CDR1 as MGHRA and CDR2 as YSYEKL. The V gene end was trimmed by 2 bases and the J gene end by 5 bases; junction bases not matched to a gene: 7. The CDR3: CASSQLPGEGDTQYF. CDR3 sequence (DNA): TGCGCCAGCAGCCAATTACCGGGGGAGGGAGATACGCAGTATTTT.

The CDR3 coding sequence is TGTGCCAGCAGTTTAAGTTCCGGAGTCCCCTACAATGAGCAGTTCTTC. This translates into CASSLSSGVPYNEQFF. V usage is TRBV27 and J usage is TRBJ2-1; no definite D call. The CDR3 loop spans 16 amino acids. CDR1 and CDR2 from the germline V gene are MNHEY and SMNVEV (reference sequence). Trimming shortened V by 2 bases and J by 2 bases, and 13 bases separated the two germline ends.

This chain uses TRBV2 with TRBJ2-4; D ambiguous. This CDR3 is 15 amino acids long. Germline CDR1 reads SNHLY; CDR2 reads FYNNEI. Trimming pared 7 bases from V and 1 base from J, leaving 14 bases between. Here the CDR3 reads CASTPLAAAKNIQYF. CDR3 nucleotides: TGTGCCAGCACCCCGCTGGCAGCCGCCAAAAACATTCAGTACTTC.

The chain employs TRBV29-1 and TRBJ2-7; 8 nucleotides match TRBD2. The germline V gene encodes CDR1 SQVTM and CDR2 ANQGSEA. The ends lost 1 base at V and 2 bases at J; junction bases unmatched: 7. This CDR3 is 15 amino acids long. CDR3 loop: CSVEVPSGSPYEQYF. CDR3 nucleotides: TGCAGCGTTGAAGTCCCAAGCGGGAGCCCCTACGAGCAGTACTTC.

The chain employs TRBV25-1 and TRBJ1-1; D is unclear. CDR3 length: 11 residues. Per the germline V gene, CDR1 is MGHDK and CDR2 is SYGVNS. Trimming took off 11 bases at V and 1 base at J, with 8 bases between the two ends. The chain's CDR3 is CAAEGNTEAFF. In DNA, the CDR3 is TGTGCCGCCGAGGGGAACACTGAAGCTTTCTTT. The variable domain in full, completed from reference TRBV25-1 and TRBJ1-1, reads EADIYQTPRYLVIGTGKKITLECSQTMGHDKMYWYQQDPGMELHLIHYSYGVNSTEKGDLSSESTVSRIRTEHFPLTLESARPSHTSQYLCAAEGNTEAFFGQGTRLTVV.

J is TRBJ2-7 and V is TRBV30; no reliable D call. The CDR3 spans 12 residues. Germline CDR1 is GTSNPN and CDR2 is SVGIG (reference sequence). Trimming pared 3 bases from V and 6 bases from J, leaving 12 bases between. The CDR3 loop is CAWSDSPPEQYF. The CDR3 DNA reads TGTGCCTGGAGCGATAGCCCCCCCGAGCAGTACTTC.

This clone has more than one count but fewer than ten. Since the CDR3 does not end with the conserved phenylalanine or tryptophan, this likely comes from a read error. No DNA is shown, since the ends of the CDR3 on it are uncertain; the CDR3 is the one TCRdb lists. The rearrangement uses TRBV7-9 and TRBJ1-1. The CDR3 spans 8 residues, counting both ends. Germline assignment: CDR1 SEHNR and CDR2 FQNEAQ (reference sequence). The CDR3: CASSRSAL.

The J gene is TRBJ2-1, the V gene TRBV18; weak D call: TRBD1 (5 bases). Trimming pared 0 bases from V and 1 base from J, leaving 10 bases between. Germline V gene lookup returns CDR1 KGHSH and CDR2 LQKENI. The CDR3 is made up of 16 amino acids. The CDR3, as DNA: TGTGCCAGCTCACCACCCCAGGGTATATCCTACAATGAGCAGTTCTTC. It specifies CASSPPQGISYNEQFF.

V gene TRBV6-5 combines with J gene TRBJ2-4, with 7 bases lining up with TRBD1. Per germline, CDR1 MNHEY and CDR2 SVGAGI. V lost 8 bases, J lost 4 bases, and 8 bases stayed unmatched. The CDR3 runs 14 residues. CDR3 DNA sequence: TGTGCCAGCTATACCGGGACAGAGAAAAACATTCAGTACTTC. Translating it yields CASYTGTEKNIQYF.

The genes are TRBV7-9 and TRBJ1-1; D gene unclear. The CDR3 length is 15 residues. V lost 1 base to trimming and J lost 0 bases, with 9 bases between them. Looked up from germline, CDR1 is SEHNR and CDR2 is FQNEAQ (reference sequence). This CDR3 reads CASSLDGNMNTEAFF. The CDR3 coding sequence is TGTGCCAGCAGCTTAGATGGCAACATGAACACTGAAGCTTTCTTT.